The source of this T cell receptor beta chain is a study of blood T cell repertoires in COVID-19. About the study: Sources were T cells, B-cell-depleted T cells, or PBMCs; the material itself was cDNA or gDNA.

Original processing methods: Reference gene primer amplification yielded estimated nucleated cell counts. Assay: immunoSEQ multiplex PCR; the TCRdb copy retains only in-frame clones and omits some. From that table come the V and J calls and clone size; the DNA was used to work out D and trimming. Here the sample spans approximately 300,000 clones, about nine tenths being singletons. This clone was observed a single time. Participants spanned ages about 18 to 100 years and resided in fewer than 30 US areas. The CDR3 extends over 14 amino acids. Trimming shortened V by 3 bases and J by 3 bases, and 11 bases separated the two germline ends. Germline V gene lookup returns CDR1 MNHEY and CDR2 SVGAGI.

The TCR comes from a woman in her twenties or thirties who had recovered from COVID-19. J is TRBJ1-2 and V is TRBV6-5; D gene ambiguous. Sequenced input: PBMCs or T cells enriched from blood (not recorded which). CDR3 residues: CASSYGEVDYGYTF. In DNA form, the CDR3 reads TGTGCCAGCAGTTATGGGGAGGTAGACTATGGCTACACCTTC.